The T cell receptor beta chain under discussion was sequenced for a study of T-cell reconstitution after alpha-beta-depleted transplantation in children. Looked up from germline, CDR1 is MNHEY and CDR2 is SMNVEV (reference sequence). The CDR3 extends over 15 amino acids. The V gene end was trimmed by 5 bases and the J gene end by 6 bases; junction bases not matched to a gene: 8. Unique molecular identifiers were incorporated when the TCRbeta library was constructed. TCRdb independently ran MiXCR on the PCR reads; one entry per CDR3 protein. This table has 350,000 to 400,000 distinct CDR3 sequences, about 14% appearing once.

This clonotype was obtained from a human donor who donated a stem cell graft to a child with Fanconi anemia. Source: PBMCs, taken from the stem cell graft. The chain joins TRBV27 to TRBJ2-1; 9 positions agree with TRBD2. In DNA form, the CDR3 reads TGTGCCAGCAGTCTTACTAGCGGGCCGGCCAATGAGCAGTTCTTC. This codes for CASSLTSGPANEQFF.